This T cell receptor (beta chain) emerged from a study of liver allograft versus peripheral blood T cells. As for the study in general: In transplanted livers, T cell receptor repertoires were compared with those found in the recipients' peripheral blood.

Germline CDR1 MDHEN, CDR2 SYDVKM. Trimming cost V 6 bases and J 1 base; bases outside gene matches: 7. The CDR3 sequence is 15 residues long. This clonotype ranks as medium-sized. TCRdb itself ran the reads through MiXCR, one entry per CDR3 protein. This repertoire shows 8,300 or so distinct CDR3 sequences, under 20% found once; its top ten account for roughly 4.4%. V is TRBV28 and J is TRBJ1-2; 8 bases line up with TRBD1. The sequence derives from a human patient who had a liver transplant. Some of the T cells might come from the graft donor. The chain's CDR3 is CASRRDRGLNYGYTF. Written as DNA, the CDR3 is TGTGCCAGCAGACGTGACAGGGGCCTTAACTATGGCTACACCTTC.